The next 2 T cell receptor beta chains were all read from a single sample in a study of blood T cell repertoires in COVID-19. Using immunoSEQ multiplex PCR, the repertoire was profiled, and TCRdb retains in-frame clones only, with some absent. The sample has about 250,000 clones; 75% to 85% are singletons. The specimen sequenced was PBMCs or T cells enriched from blood (not recorded which). The source of these receptors is a woman in her 50s with acute COVID-19.

The chain is built from TRBV19 and TRBJ2-3; 7 bases agree with TRBD1. The junction had 4 bases not matched to a gene; V was cut back by 6 bases and J by 4 bases. The germline V gene encodes CDR1 LNHDA and CDR2 SQIVND (reference sequence). The CDR3 sequence is 13 residues long. The CDR3 reads CASSDRAPDTQYF. Written as DNA, the CDR3 is TGTGCCAGTAGCGACAGGGCCCCAGATACGCAGTATTTT.

J is TRBJ2-2 and V is TRBV9; D may be TRBD2 (6 bases). The CDR3 is 15 residues long. The germline V gene encodes CDR1 SGDLS and CDR2 YYNGEE. The V end was cut by 0 bases, the J end by 0 bases, with 6 bases between. CDR3 sequence: CASSVGGANTGELFF. The CDR3, as DNA: TGTGCCAGCAGCGTAGGGGGGGCGAACACCGGGGAGCTGTTTTTT.